The 20 T cell receptor beta chains presented below share a single source sample, sequenced in a study of cytomegalovirus exposure and HLA in healthy donors. The primer mix had 60 Vbeta and 13 Jbeta primers. The protocol was immunoSEQ multiplex PCR, while the TCRdb copy is restricted to in-frame clones and leaves out a portion. The sample yields about 170,000 clones, over 75% seen once. The sample comprised PBMCs. These receptors originate from a man in his forties in good health and CMV-seropositive.

The chain employs TRBV7-8 and TRBJ2-5; TRBD1 matches 9 bases. CDR1 is SGHVS and CDR2 is FQNEAQ in the germline V gene. Trimming removed 3 bases from V and 5 bases from J; junction bases left unmatched: 13. The CDR3 loop spans 17 amino acids. The CDR3 DNA follows: TGTGCCAGCAGCTTCTCGGAACAGGGGGCTTTGGGGGAGACCCAGTACTTC. This codes for CASSFSEQGALGETQYF.

The V and J genes are TRBV6-5 and TRBJ2-5, with no clear D. The CDR3 has 13 amino acids. Germline V gene lookup returns CDR1 MNHEY and CDR2 SVGAGI. V was trimmed by 2 bases and J by 2 bases, leaving 6 bases between them. CDR3 nucleotides: TGTGCCAGCAGTTACGCAGTTCAAGAGACCCAGTACTTC. It translates to CASSYAVQETQYF.

This clone was observed a handful of times. V gene TRBV7-9 combines with J gene TRBJ2-1, with 12 bases that match TRBD2. After removal of 5 bases from V and 2 bases from J, the junction contained 4 bases not matched to a gene. The CDR3 extends over 16 amino acids. Germline V lookup: CDR1 SEHNR, CDR2 FQNEAQ (reference sequence). This CDR3 is CASSPSSGRAYNEQFF. The CDR3 bases are TGTGCCAGCAGCCCTTCTAGCGGGAGGGCCTACAATGAGCAGTTCTTC.

This clone came up a few times. The V call is TRBV5-1, the J call TRBJ2-7, with 10 bases fitting TRBD1. In germline, CDR1 is SGHRS, CDR2 YFSETQ. J gave up 3 bases and V 4 bases, and 7 bases lay outside the gene matches. The CDR3 runs to 15 residues. CDR3 sequence reads: CASSPDRGDDYEQYF. Written as DNA, the CDR3 is TGCGCCAGCAGCCCGGACAGGGGGGATGACTACGAGCAGTACTTC.

This clone was recorded a few times. The chain joins TRBV5-4 to TRBJ2-7, with D maybe TRBD2 (5 bases). V was pared by 5 bases and J by 5 bases, with 14 bases between. The CDR3 is 13 residues long. Germline values: CDR1 SGHNT, CDR2 YYREEE (reference sequence). The CDR3 sequence: CASRGRGLNEQYF. In nucleotides, the CDR3 is TGTGCCAGCAGAGGACGGGGTTTGAACGAGCAGTACTTC. Full variable domain (rest looked up from reference TRBV5-4 and TRBJ2-7): ETGVTQSPTHLIKTRGQQVTLRCSSQSGHNTVSWYQQALGQGPQFIFQYYREEENGRGNFPPRFSGLQFPNYSSELNVNALELDDSALYLCASRGRGLNEQYFGPGTRLTVT.

This chain uses TRBV27 with TRBJ2-6; D not resolved. Germline CDR1 is MNHEY and CDR2 is SMNVEV (reference sequence). Trimming took off 5 bases at V and 1 base at J, with 12 bases between the two ends. CDR3 length: 16 residues. CDR3 in DNA: TGTGCCAGCAGTCCACGATCAGGTTCTGGGGCCAACGTCCTGACTTTC. This encodes CASSPRSGSGANVLTF. Looking up the rest from reference TRBV27 and TRBJ2-6 gives the full variable domain: EAQVTQNPRYLITVTGKKLTVTCSQNMNHEYMSWYRQDPGLGLRQIYYSMNVEVTDKGDVPEGYKVSRKEKRNFPLILESPSPNQTSLYFCASSPRSGSGANVLTFGAGSRLTVL.

V gene TRBV29-1 combines with J gene TRBJ2-3; 8 bases map to TRBD1. Trimming took 7 bases from V and 4 from J; bases not matched to a gene: 10. CDR1 and CDR2 from the germline V gene are SQVTM and ANQGSEA. The CDR3 is 14 residues long. CDR3 nucleotide sequence: TGCAGCGCCTACAAGGACAGGGACGCAGATACGCAGTATTTT. Residues: CSAYKDRDADTQYF.

The V and J genes are TRBV5-1 and TRBJ2-1, with 8 bases aligning to TRBD2. The CDR3 length is 16 residues. With V trimmed by 7 bases and J by 3 bases, 12 bases remained unmatched. Germline V CDR1 and CDR2: SGHRS, YFSETQ. The CDR3 protein is CASGRGTSGFYNEQFF. The CDR3, as DNA: TGCGCCAGCGGACGTGGTACTAGCGGCTTCTACAATGAGCAGTTCTTC.

The V and J genes are TRBV7-8 and TRBJ2-2; 9 nucleotides line up with TRBD2. With 0 bases clipped from V and 7 bases from J, the junction kept 9 bases outside the gene matches. The CDR3 totals 17 residues. Germline loops: CDR1 SGHVS, CDR2 FQNEAQ. The CDR3 sequence: CASSLASGSRGGGELFF. The CDR3 bases are TGTGCCAGCAGCTTAGCTAGCGGGAGTAGGGGCGGCGGGGAGCTGTTTTTT.

This clone was counted a single time. This chain joins TRBV27 and TRBJ2-7; 12 positions match TRBD2. The CDR3 is made up of 15 amino acids. Germline lookup yields CDR1 MNHEY and CDR2 SMNVEV (reference sequence). The trim removed 6 bases at V and 6 bases at J, leaving 9 bases unmatched. The CDR3 here is CASRVLAGGPSEQYF. In DNA form, the CDR3 reads TGTGCCAGCAGGGTTCTAGCGGGAGGGCCGTCCGAGCAGTACTTC.

With regard to this clone: At one of its ends the junction is not consistent with the germline gene, which may arise from a read error. The chain couples TRBV5-4 to TRBJ2-6; D tentatively fits TRBD1 or TRBD2 (5 bases each). Germline values: CDR1 SGHNT, CDR2 YYREEE (reference sequence). This CDR3 spans 15 amino acids. CDR3 residues: CASNLGASGANGLTF. The CDR3 DNA sequence: TGTGCCAGCAACTTGGGAGCCTCTGGGGCCAACGGCCTGACTTTC.

V gene TRBV28 combines with J gene TRBJ2-5, with D unclear. Trimming cost V 1 base and J 5 bases, with 8 bases left between them. CDR1 is MDHEN, CDR2 SYDVKM, per germline. This CDR3 is 13 amino acids long. In nucleotides, the CDR3 is TGTGCCAGCAGTTTATCACTAACGGAGACCCAGTACTTC. It yields the protein CASSLSLTETQYF.

This clone has just a few counts. The genes are TRBV25-1 and TRBJ2-3; 7 bases are a match to TRBD2. This CDR3 is 14 amino acids long. Trimming removed 6 bases from V and 1 base from J; junction bases left unmatched: 4. The germline V gene has CDR1 MGHDK and CDR2 SYGVNS. The CDR3 coding sequence is TGTGCCAGCAGGATGGCGGGAGGCACAGATACGCAGTATTTT. Translating it yields CASRMAGGTDTQYF.

V usage is TRBV5-1 and J usage is TRBJ1-1; the D gene is possibly TRBD1 (6 bases). Trimming took off 1 base at V and 1 base at J, with 8 bases between the two ends. The germline gives CDR1 SGHRS, CDR2 YFSETQ. The CDR3 sequence is 14 residues long. CDR3 amino acids: CASSLNRANTEAFF. The DNA for the CDR3 is TGCGCCAGCAGCTTGAACAGGGCGAACACTGAAGCTTTCTTT.

The genes are TRBV21-1 and TRBJ1-1. TRBV21-1 is described as a pseudogene. The CDR3 spans 14 residues. The DNA of the CDR3 is TGTGCCAGCAGCAAAGAGACGGGGTACACTGAAGCTTTCTTT. It is translated as CASSKETGYTEAFF.

Only a few counts were recorded for this clone. The chain combines TRBV7-9 with TRBJ2-1, with 7 nucleotides matching TRBD1. Germline loops: CDR1 SEHNR, CDR2 FQNEAQ (reference sequence). The CDR3 consists of 14 residues. J gave up 8 bases and V 5 bases, and 9 bases lay outside the gene matches. The CDR3 nucleotides are TGTGCCAGCAGCACCCGGGACAGTAAGGATGAGCAGTTCTTC. This codes for CASSTRDSKDEQFF.

V and J are TRBV6-6 and TRBJ2-1; no definite D call. V was clipped by 5 bases and J by 2 bases, with 10 bases between them. This CDR3 is built from 14 residues. The germline CDR1 and CDR2 sequences are MNHNY and SVGAGI (reference sequence). The CDR3 sequence is CASSVHGTYNEQFF. CDR3 bases: TGTGCCAGCAGTGTCCACGGTACCTACAATGAGCAGTTCTTC.

The chain has TRBV11-3 and TRBJ2-5; TRBD2 is a possible D gene (6 bases). Germline V gives CDR1 SGHNT, CDR2 YENEEA. Trimming stripped 3 bases from V and 1 base from J, with 9 bases between. This CDR3 comprises 14 residues. DNA of the CDR3: TGTGCCAGCAGCTTGGGGGGTACCCAAGAGACCCAGTACTTC. Protein product: CASSLGGTQETQYF.

The chain joins TRBV10-2 to TRBJ2-7; a possible D gene is TRBD1 (6 bases). This CDR3 has 13 amino acids. V was shortened by 4 bases and J by 4 bases, with 11 bases between the two germline ends. Germline CDR1 is WSHSY and CDR2 is SAAADI. The CDR3 reads CASSGTAAYEQYF. The CDR3 DNA reads TGCGCCAGCAGTGGGACAGCCGCGTACGAGCAGTACTTC.

This clone occurred a few times. This sequence joins TRBV25-1 and TRBJ2-2; D is unresolved. Looked up from germline, CDR1 is MGHDK and CDR2 is SYGVNS. V was clipped by 4 bases and J by 3 bases, with 9 bases between them. The CDR3 runs to 14 residues. Here the CDR3 reads CASSVSRDTGELFF. CDR3 in DNA: TGTGCCAGCAGTGTTTCTCGGGACACCGGGGAGCTGTTTTTT.